Listed here are 23 T cell receptor beta chains from one sample, sequenced in a study of OX40 agonist ivuxolimab in advanced cancers. Generated by immunoSEQ multiplex PCR, the TCRdb table keeps only in-frame clones and is missing some. The sample includes about 50,000 clones, roughly 90% of them seen just once. This material consisted of CD4+ or CD8+ T cells sorted from blood, taken in a trial of the OX40 agonist ivuxolimab. The origin of the receptors is an adult with an advanced solid tumor such as melanoma, head and neck, liver or kidney cancer.

The chain has TRBV11-2 and TRBJ2-3; TRBD2 matches 14 bases. V dropped 5 bases and J dropped 3; count of bases not matched to a gene: 7. Germline values: CDR1 SGHAT, CDR2 FQNNGV. This CDR3 has 17 residues. This CDR3 reads CASSPGLAGGWTDTQYF. CDR3 in DNA: TGTGCCAGCAGCCCCGGACTAGCGGGAGGTTGGACAGATACGCAGTATTTT.

The V call is TRBV7-8, the J call TRBJ2-5; TRBD2 agrees at 7 bases. Germline V gene sequence: CDR1 SGHVS, CDR2 FQNEAQ. The CDR3 extends over 14 amino acids. J was trimmed by 4 bases and V by 1 base; bases with no gene match: 3. Here the CDR3 reads CASSLDLAGETQYF. The CDR3 region has the DNA TGTGCCAGCAGCTTAGACTTAGCGGGAGAGACCCAGTACTTC.

This clone has more than one count but fewer than ten. This chain links TRBV19 with TRBJ1-2, with TRBD1 identical over 8 bases. This CDR3 spans 12 amino acids. The germline CDR1 and CDR2 sequences are LNHDA and SQIVND (reference sequence). The junction had 8 bases not matched to a gene; V was cut back by 9 bases and J by 8 bases. CDR3: CASQVGQGGYTF. The CDR3 DNA is TGTGCCAGCCAAGTCGGACAGGGAGGCTACACCTTC.

This chain links TRBV15 with TRBJ1-4; maybe TRBD1 (5 bases). CDR1 is LNHNV, CDR2 YYDKDF, per germline (reference sequence). Trimming cost V 3 bases and J 0 bases, with 14 bases left between them. This CDR3 is 17 amino acids long. CDR3 nucleotide sequence: TGTGCCACCAGCAGTAAGGGACCGTCCTCAACTAATGAAAAACTGTTTTTT. This encodes CATSSKGPSSTNEKLFF.

The chain carries TRBV5-1 and TRBJ1-1, with no clear D. Looked up from germline, CDR1 is SGHRS and CDR2 is YFSETQ. The V end lost 2 bases, the J end lost 6 bases, and 11 bases lay between the germline ends. CDR3 length equals 13 residues. The CDR3 DNA is TGCGCCAGCAGCTTAGGTGGGTTCCCTGAAGCTTTCTTT. Its translation is CASSLGGFPEAFF.

The genes are TRBV27 and TRBJ2-7, with a tentative D call TRBD2 (6 bases). Trimming took off 6 bases at V and 7 bases at J, with 16 bases between the two ends. The CDR3 contains 13 residues. The germline V gene encodes CDR1 MNHEY and CDR2 SMNVEV (reference sequence). CDR3 sequence: CASSLVAGREQYF. In DNA, the CDR3 is TGTGCCAGCAGCCTGGTCGCGGGGAGGGAGCAGTACTTC.

On this clone: A junction boundary mismatches the germline segment, possibly from a read error. The chain combines TRBV5-6 with TRBJ1-1; D gene uncertain. The length of the CDR3 is 13 residues. CDR1 and CDR2 (germline): SGHDT, YYEEEE. The CDR3 loop reads CASSLGWNTEAFF. For the CDR3, the DNA is TGTGCCAGCAGTTTGGGTTGGAACACTGAAGCTTTCTTT.

The V gene is TRBV19, the J gene TRBJ2-2, with no clear D. CDR1 and CDR2 (germline): LNHDA, SQIVND (reference sequence). This CDR3 is built from 12 residues. Trimming took off 8 bases at V and 6 bases at J, with 10 bases between the two ends. The CDR3 loop is CASCGAAGELFF. The CDR3 region has the DNA TGTGCCAGTTGTGGTGCGGCCGGGGAGCTGTTTTTT.

The chain has TRBV28 and TRBJ2-2; 10 bases are shared with TRBD1. V was pared by 4 bases and J by 4 bases, with 6 bases of the junction left unmatched. The germline V gene encodes CDR1 MDHEN and CDR2 SYDVKM. The length of the CDR3 is 16 residues. This CDR3 is CASSWGQGYSTGELFF. The CDR3 bases are TGTGCCAGCAGTTGGGGACAGGGGTATAGCACCGGGGAGCTGTTTTTT.

The chain is built from TRBV5-8 and TRBJ2-1; D not certain. Trimming removed 1 base at V and 7 bases at J, with 6 bases between. The germline gives CDR1 SGHTS, CDR2 YDEGEE. This CDR3 contains 12 residues. The chain's CDR3 is CASSLWVNEQFF. DNA for the CDR3: TGTGCCAGCAGCTTGTGGGTGAATGAGCAGTTCTTC. The whole variable domain, remainder taken from reference TRBV5-8 and TRBJ2-1, is EAGVTQSPTHLIKTRGQQATLRCSPISGHTSVYWYQQALGLGLQFLLWYDEGEERNRGNFPPRFSGRQFPNYSSELNVNALELEDSALYLCASSLWVNEQFFGPGTRLTVL.

This sequence joins TRBV7-2 and TRBJ2-5, with TRBD2 matching over 10 bases. CDR1 is SGHTA and CDR2 is FQGNSA in the germline V gene. Trimming took 4 bases from V and 5 from J; bases not matched to a gene: 7. The CDR3 has 15 amino acids. CDR3 in amino acids: CASSSEAGGVETQYF. CDR3 nucleotide sequence: TGTGCCAGCAGCTCTGAAGCGGGAGGGGTGGAGACCCAGTACTTC.

The genes are TRBV7-9 and TRBJ2-7; the match to TRBD2 covers 12 bases. Per germline, CDR1 SEHNR and CDR2 FQNEAQ (reference sequence). The CDR3 runs to 15 residues. The V and J ends lost 1 base and 4 bases, in that order; junction bases with no gene match: 2. The CDR3 bases are TGTGCCAGCAGCTTAGGGGGACTAGCGGGTTACGAGCAGTACTTC. It specifies CASSLGGLAGYEQYF.

CDR3 residues: CASGGRQVSNQPQHF. The CDR3 DNA reads as TGTGCCAGCGGGGGAAGACAGGTTAGCAATCAGCCCCAGCATTTT. J is TRBJ1-5 and V is TRBV7-6, with a weak D call TRBD1 (6 bases). Trimming left V 8 bases short and J 0 bases short, with 14 bases between. CDR3 size: 15 residues. Germline loops: CDR1 SGHVS, CDR2 FNYEAQ.

The chain uses TRBV7-6 and TRBJ2-7, with 10 bases lining up with TRBD1. V trimming: 5 bases; J trimming: 6 bases; junction bases outside the gene matches: 4. Germline CDR1 and CDR2: SGHVS and FNYEAQ. CDR3 size: 13 residues. The CDR3 protein is CASSPGQGGEQYV. The DNA of the CDR3 is TGTGCCAGCAGCCCTGGACAGGGGGGCGAGCAGTACGTC.

V usage is TRBV29-1 and J usage is TRBJ2-1; 10 nucleotides align to TRBD2. With 7 bases clipped from V and 8 bases from J, the junction kept 11 bases outside the gene matches. CDR3 length: 14 residues. CDR1 is SQVTM and CDR2 is ANQGSEA in the germline V gene. The CDR3: CSERGTSVYDEQFF. The CDR3 DNA is TGCAGCGAACGTGGGACTAGCGTTTACGATGAGCAGTTCTTC.

This chain joins TRBV13 and TRBJ2-1, with TRBD2 identical over 9 bases. V was pared by 5 bases and J by 5 bases, with 10 bases of the junction left unmatched. CDR1 and CDR2 (germline): PRHDT, FYEKMQ (reference sequence). This CDR3 is 16 amino acids long. In nucleotides, the CDR3 is TGTGCCAGCAGCCCCCGTGGCGGGAGGGGGGACAATGAGCAGTTCTTC. Residues: CASSPRGGRGDNEQFF.

The chain combines TRBV27 with TRBJ2-1; 7 nucleotides align to TRBD2. Germline assignment: CDR1 MNHEY and CDR2 SMNVEV (reference sequence). The CDR3 totals 12 residues. Unmatched junction bases numbered 0, after V lost 4 bases and J lost 6 bases. CDR3 protein: CASSWGGNEQFF. As DNA, the CDR3 is TGTGCCAGCAGTTGGGGGGGCAATGAGCAGTTCTTC.

V usage is TRBV7-9 and J usage is TRBJ2-7, with D maybe TRBD2 (5 bases). The CDR3 loop spans 14 amino acids. Germline V lookup: CDR1 SEHNR, CDR2 FQNEAQ (reference sequence). Trimming pared 10 bases from V and 0 bases from J, leaving 16 bases between. The CDR3 nucleotides read TGTGCCATCCCTGTCGGGGATATCTCCTACGAGCAGTACTTC. Residues: CAIPVGDISYEQYF. Full variable domain (remainder filled in from reference TRBV7-9 and TRBJ2-7): DTGVSQNPRHKITKRGQNVTFRCDPISEHNRLYWYRQTLGQGPEFLTYFQNEAQLEKSRLLSDRFSAERPKGSFSTLEIQRTEQGDSAMYLCAIPVGDISYEQYFGPGTRLTVT.

This clone has more than one count but fewer than ten. The rearrangement links TRBV7-8 to TRBJ1-5; 9 nucleotides line up with TRBD1. The CDR3 sequence is 12 residues long. J was trimmed by 15 bases and V by 3 bases; bases with no gene match: 6. From germline, CDR1 is SGHVS and CDR2 FQNEAQ. CDR3: CASSLWTGEWHF. Written as DNA, the CDR3 is TGTGCCAGCAGCTTGTGGACAGGGGAATGGCATTTT.

V gene TRBV29-1 combines with J gene TRBJ1-1; D ambiguous. Trimming cost V 6 bases and J 3 bases, with 14 bases left between them. The CDR3 is made up of 13 amino acids. Looked up from germline, CDR1 is SQVTM and CDR2 is ANQGSEA. For the CDR3, the DNA is TGCAGCGTCTCCAACGGTGGTTACACTGAAGCTTTCTTT. Translated: CSVSNGGYTEAFF.

The chain links TRBV7-8 to TRBJ1-6; a weak D match, TRBD1 (6 bases). V shed 5 bases and J shed 8 bases, with 16 bases lying between them. This CDR3 is 15 amino acids long. In germline, CDR1 is SGHVS, CDR2 FQNEAQ. The CDR3 spells CASSPRQDPYSPLHF. The DNA for the CDR3 is TGTGCCAGCAGCCCCCGACAGGACCCGTATTCACCCCTCCACTTT.

The sample holds one count of this clone. This rearrangement joins TRBV4-2 to TRBJ2-7; D is uncertain. CDR3 length equals 15 residues. Trimming removed 0 bases from V and 7 bases from J, with 16 bases in between. Looked up from germline, CDR1 is LGHNA and CDR2 is YNFKEQ. The CDR3 DNA follows: TGTGCCAGCAGCCAAGAACGGCTAGGGCATTGGGAGCAGTACTTC. Its translation is CASSQERLGHWEQYF.

The chain uses TRBV29-1 and TRBJ1-2; D not resolved. V shed 1 base and J shed 4 bases, with 4 bases lying between them. Germline values: CDR1 SQVTM, CDR2 ANQGSEA. This CDR3 has 11 residues. The CDR3 loop is CSVEGLYGYTF. CDR3 sequence (DNA): TGCAGCGTTGAAGGCCTCTATGGCTACACCTTC.